Below, 22 T cell receptor beta chains from the same sample are listed, as sequenced in a study of blood T cell repertoires in COVID-19 (TCRdb year 2020). Library preparation used the immunoSEQ multiplex PCR assay. TCRdb took over this immuneACCESS table, retaining in-frame rearrangements with V and J assigned. Such tables are incomplete; in checked studies, under half of the missing clones stem from an unresolved V gene, and the remainder is unexplained. Counted in this sample were 180,000 or so clones; 70% to 90% of them appeared once. Clones ranked in the top ten supply 1.2% of the sample. Sample: peripheral blood. These receptors were taken from a man aged 55 to 70 who had recovered from COVID-19.

The genes are TRBV5-8 and TRBJ1-6; D gene unclear. CDR3 length: 14 residues. Germline CDR1 reads SGHTS; CDR2 reads YDEGEE. V was clipped by 4 bases and J by 12 bases, with 17 bases between them. Here the CDR3 DNA reads TGTGCCAGCAGCCTGGGATCCGGGGAAAGACCCCTCCACTTT. Translation: CASSLGSGERPLHF. The full variable domain, rest sourced from reference TRBV5-8 and TRBJ1-6, is EAGVTQSPTHLIKTRGQQATLRCSPISGHTSVYWYQQALGLGLQFLLWYDEGEERNRGNFPPRFSGRQFPNYSSELNVNALELEDSALYLCASSLGSGERPLHFGNGTRLTVT.

The rearrangement links TRBV29-1 to TRBJ2-2; tentatively, D is TRBD1 (6 bases). CDR3 length: 16 residues. V lost 5 bases to trimming and J lost 5 bases, with 21 bases between them. In germline, CDR1 is SQVTM, CDR2 ANQGSEA. This chain's CDR3 is CSVLPLTGSGTGELFF. DNA of the CDR3: TGCAGCGTTCTCCCTTTGACAGGCTCGGGGACCGGGGAGCTGTTTTTT.

The rearrangement joins TRBV12-5 to TRBJ1-5; TRBD1 matches at 9 bases. Trimming took 3 bases from V and 5 from J; bases not matched to a gene: 2. Per germline, CDR1 LGHNT and CDR2 FRNRAP. This CDR3 is 14 amino acids long. The CDR3 DNA is TGTGCTAGTGGTTTACAGGGGGCTTATCAGCCCCAGCATTTT. This codes for CASGLQGAYQPQHF.

This clone has just a few counts. The V call is TRBV14, the J call TRBJ1-2, with 10 positions matching TRBD1. The length of the CDR3 is 14 residues. Germline CDR1 reads SGHDN; CDR2 reads FVKESK. Trimming took 3 bases from V and 8 from J; bases not matched to a gene: 6. The CDR3 DNA sequence: TGTGCCAGCAGCCAGCGACAGGGGGCTCTGGGCTACACCTTC. It encodes CASSQRQGALGYTF.

In nucleotides, the CDR3 is TGTGCCAGCAGGGCGGGGAGCAATCAGCCCCAGCATTTT. Residues: CASRAGSNQPQHF. V is TRBV2 and J is TRBJ1-5; no clear D gene. The CDR3 runs to 13 residues. Trimming removed 6 bases at V and 1 base at J, with 7 bases between. CDR1 and CDR2 from the germline V gene are SNHLY and FYNNEI.

The V and J genes are TRBV7-6 and TRBJ2-6; a weak D match, TRBD1 (5 bases). This CDR3 contains 15 residues. V was trimmed by 5 bases and J by 0 bases, leaving 8 bases between them. Per the germline V gene, CDR1 is SGHVS and CDR2 is FNYEAQ. CDR3 DNA sequence: TGTGCCAGCAGCCTTGACAGCTCTGGGGCCAACGTCCTGACTTTC. Its translation is CASSLDSSGANVLTF.

The chain couples TRBV6-2 or TRBV6-3 to TRBJ2-7, with TRBD1 matching 8 bases. The CDR3 totals 15 residues. The trim removed 5 bases at V and 2 bases at J, leaving 8 bases unmatched. Per germline, CDR1 MNHEY and CDR2 SVGEGT. The CDR3 nucleotides read TGTGCCAGCAGTCCATACCTACAGGGGGCCTACGAGCAGTACTTC. It encodes CASSPYLQGAYEQYF.

The chain recombines TRBV4-1 with TRBJ2-1; TRBD2 matches at 10 bases. The CDR3 has 16 residues. After removal of 0 bases from V and 8 bases from J, the junction contained 7 bases not matched to a gene. CDR1 and CDR2 from the germline V gene are MGHRA and YSYEKL. Here the CDR3 DNA reads TGCGCCAGCAGCCAAGAGCCAGCGGGGGGGCTCGATGAGCAGTTCTTC. Its translation is CASSQEPAGGLDEQFF.

The rearrangement links TRBV4-1 to TRBJ1-5; no firm D call. V was trimmed by 4 bases and J by 9 bases, leaving 16 bases between them. Germline CDR1 is MGHRA and CDR2 is YSYEKL. This CDR3 is 14 amino acids long. The CDR3 DNA reads as TGCGCCAGCAGCCTTTTTCACAAGGAGGGGCCCCAGCATTTT. Its translation: CASSLFHKEGPQHF.

The rearrangement links TRBV6-5 to TRBJ2-7; a possible D gene is TRBD1 (5 bases). Germline CDR1 and CDR2: MNHEY and SVGAGI. With 2 bases removed from V and 2 bases from J, the gap between germline ends came to 10 bases. The CDR3 runs to 14 residues. The CDR3 here is CASSYADKAYEQYF. The CDR3 bases are TGTGCCAGCAGTTACGCGGACAAGGCCTACGAGCAGTACTTC.

The chain joins TRBV18 to TRBJ1-6, with 8 bases lining up with TRBD1. Germline lookup yields CDR1 KGHSH and CDR2 LQKENI. The J segment lost 7 bases and the V segment lost 3 bases, leaving 8 bases of the junction unmatched. The CDR3 consists of 16 residues. The CDR3, as DNA: TGTGCCAGCTCACCTTTTATGGACAGGGAAAATTCACCCCTCCACTTT. It yields the protein CASSPFMDRENSPLHF.

The chain joins TRBV2 to TRBJ2-7; D not certain. The germline V gene has CDR1 SNHLY and CDR2 FYNNEI. The CDR3 loop spans 12 amino acids. Trimming left V 8 bases short and J 0 bases short, with 8 bases between. The DNA for the CDR3 is TGTGCCAGCCTACGGAGCTCCTACGAGCAGTACTTC. It codes for CASLRSSYEQYF.

The J gene is TRBJ1-4, the V gene TRBV21-1; TRBD1 is the table's D call, not checked against the DNA. TRBV21-1 is a listed pseudogene. This CDR3 has 15 amino acids. CDR3 amino acids: CASSKLGQGNEKLFF. CDR3 sequence (DNA): TGTGCCAGCAGCAAACTAGGACAGGGTAATGAAAAACTGTTTTTT.

This clone appeared a single time. V gene TRBV7-3 combines with J gene TRBJ2-1; D not certain. CDR3 length equals 12 residues. V gave up 2 bases and J gave up 15 bases, with 14 bases separating them. Germline CDR1 SGHTA, CDR2 FQGTGA. CDR3 loop: CASSLDGHSRFF. The CDR3 DNA is TGTGCCAGCAGCTTAGATGGGCATAGTCGGTTCTTC.

This chain links TRBV12-3 or TRBV12-4 with TRBJ1-2; the D gene is possibly TRBD1 (6 bases). The CDR3 has 13 residues. The V and J ends lost 2 bases and 8 bases respectively, with 12 bases between them. CDR3 bases: TGTGCCAGCAGTTTAACAGGGATTTTCGGCTACACCTTC. It codes for CASSLTGIFGYTF.

The chain carries TRBV9 and TRBJ1-2; 9 positions agree with TRBD1. V trimming: 4 bases; J trimming: 3 bases; junction bases outside the gene matches: 10. Germline loops: CDR1 SGDLS, CDR2 YYNGEE. The CDR3 covers 16 residues. This CDR3 reads CASSPAGTGIHYGYTF. The CDR3 bases are TGTGCCAGCAGCCCCGCCGGGACAGGGATTCACTATGGCTACACCTTC.

The gene calls are TRBV11-2 and TRBJ1-4, with a possible D match to TRBD1 (5 bases). The germline V gene encodes CDR1 SGHAT and CDR2 FQNNGV. Trimming shortened V by 5 bases and J by 3 bases, and 16 bases separated the two germline ends. The CDR3 length is 16 residues. The CDR3 DNA reads TGTGCCAGCAGCCTTACAATGACAGTGCCTAATGAAAAACTGTTTTTT. Translation: CASSLTMTVPNEKLFF.

The CDR3 DNA follows: TGTGCCAGCAGCTTTGACAGAGCCTACGAGCAGTACTTC. Its protein is CASSFDRAYEQYF. This chain connects TRBV7-8 to TRBJ2-7; tentatively, D is TRBD1 (5 bases). This CDR3 contains 13 residues. Trimming cost V 3 bases and J 2 bases, with 8 bases left between them. Germline CDR1 is SGHVS and CDR2 is FQNEAQ.

The chain uses TRBV7-2 and TRBJ2-2, with TRBD2 identical over 15 bases. This CDR3 has 16 amino acids. CDR1 and CDR2 (germline): SGHTA, FQGNSA. V shed 5 bases, J shed 5 bases, and the junction held 3 bases outside the gene matches. This chain's CDR3 is CASSGGLAGGTGELFF. CDR3 nucleotides: TGTGCCAGCAGCGGTGGACTAGCGGGGGGGACCGGGGAGCTGTTTTTT.

V is TRBV7-6 and J is TRBJ2-7; 7 nucleotides align to TRBD1. CDR1 and CDR2 from the germline V gene are SGHVS and FNYEAQ. V lost 8 bases and J lost 3; bases outside the gene matches: 4. The CDR3 covers 12 residues. The CDR3 DNA sequence: TGTGCCAGCGGGGCAGGGGGCTACGAGCAGTACTTC. Its protein product is CASGAGGYEQYF.

This clone was counted a few times. The chain carries TRBV5-1 and TRBJ2-3; 8 bases match TRBD2. In germline, CDR1 is SGHRS, CDR2 YFSETQ. The trim removed 8 bases at V and 0 bases at J, leaving 5 bases unmatched. This CDR3 comprises 14 residues. The CDR3 here is CASDSGESTDTQYF. The CDR3 DNA is TGCGCCAGTGATAGCGGGGAGAGCACAGATACGCAGTATTTT.

This rearrangement joins TRBV5-1 to TRBJ2-1; maybe TRBD1 (6 bases). Trimming pared 2 bases from V and 6 bases from J, leaving 9 bases between. This CDR3 region has 13 residues. CDR1 is SGHRS and CDR2 is YFSETQ in the germline V gene. CDR3 sequence reads: CASSFGQSNEQFF. CDR3 in DNA: TGCGCCAGCAGCTTTGGACAGAGCAATGAGCAGTTCTTC. The entire variable domain, with the rest obtained from reference TRBV5-1 and TRBJ2-1, is as follows: KAGVTQTPRYLIKTRGQQVTLSCSPISGHRSVSWYQQTPGQGLQFLFEYFSETQRNKGNFPGRFSGRQFSNSRSEMNVSTLELGDSALYLCASSFGQSNEQFFGPGTRLTVL.